This T cell receptor beta chain emerged from a study of blood T cell repertoires in COVID-19. Unmatched junction bases numbered 8, after V lost 7 bases and J lost 10 bases. The CDR3 is made up of 14 amino acids. CDR1 is LNHDA and CDR2 is SQIVND in the germline V gene (reference sequence). The protocol was immunoSEQ multiplex PCR, while the TCRdb copy is restricted to in-frame clones and leaves out a portion. The table includes 50,000 or so clones, 86% detected once. Sequencing used peripheral blood. The origin of this receptor is a man aged 70-80 years with acute or convalescent COVID-19. The V call is TRBV19, the J call TRBJ2-1, with 12 bases identical to TRBD2. CDR3 sequence: CASTLAGGPDEQFF. The CDR3 nucleotides are TGTGCCAGTACCCTAGCGGGGGGGCCGGACGAGCAGTTCTTC.